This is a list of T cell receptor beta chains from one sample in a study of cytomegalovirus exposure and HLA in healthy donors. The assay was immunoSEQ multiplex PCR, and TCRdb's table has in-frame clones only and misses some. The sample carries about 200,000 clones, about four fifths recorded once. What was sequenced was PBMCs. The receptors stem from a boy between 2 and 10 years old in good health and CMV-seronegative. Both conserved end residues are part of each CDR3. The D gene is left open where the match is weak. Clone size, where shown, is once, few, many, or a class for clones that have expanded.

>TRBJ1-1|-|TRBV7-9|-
TGTGCCAGCAGCTTAGCCGGGGGGCTCGAAGCTTTCTTT
CASSLAGGLEAFF
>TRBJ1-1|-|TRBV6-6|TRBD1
TGTGCCAGCAGGGGACAGGGGAGGAACACTGAAGCTTTCTTT
CASRGQGRNTEAFF
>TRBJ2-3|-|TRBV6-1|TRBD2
TGTGCCAGCAGTGAACAGTCGGGGGGGCGGGATACGCAGTATTTT
CASSEQSGGRDTQYF
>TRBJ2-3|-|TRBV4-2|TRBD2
TGTGCCAGCAGCCAAGAGACTAGCGGGGGTCCAGATACGCAGTATTTT
CASSQETSGGPDTQYF
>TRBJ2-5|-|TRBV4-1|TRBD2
TGCGCCAGCAGCCAAGAGCCCCGACTAGCCCAAGAGACCCAGTACTTC
CASSQEPRLAQETQYF
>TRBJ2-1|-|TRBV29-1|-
TGCAGCGTTGAAAATTTTTCGGGCGGGTCTGAGCAGTTCTTC
CSVENFSGGSEQFF
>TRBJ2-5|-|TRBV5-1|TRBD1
TGCGCCAGCAGCTTGGGGCAGGGGGTAGGAGAGACCCAGTACTTC
CASSLGQGVGETQYF
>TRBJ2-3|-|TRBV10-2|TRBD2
TGCGCCAGCAGGGGACCTTGGGCGGGGGGCGGTTGGAGCACAGATACGCAGTATTTT
CASRGPWAGGGWSTDTQYF
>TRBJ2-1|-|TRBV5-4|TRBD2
TGTGCCAGCAGCTTAGAGAGCGGGGGGTTCAATGAGCAGTTCTTC
CASSLESGGFNEQFF
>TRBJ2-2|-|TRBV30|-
TGTGCCTGGAGTGTACCAGGATCCAACCCCACCGGGGAGCTGTTTTTT
CAWSVPGSNPTGELFF
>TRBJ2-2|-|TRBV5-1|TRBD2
TGCGCCAGCAGCCGCGGGGGGCTGGGCACCGGGGAGCTGTTTTTT
CASSRGGLGTGELFF
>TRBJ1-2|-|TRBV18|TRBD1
TGTGCCAGCTCACCGCGGACAGGGGGCGACCTGCGCTACACCTTC
CASSPRTGGDLRYTF
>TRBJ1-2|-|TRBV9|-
TGTGCCAGCAGCGCTTGGCCGGGAGACTATGGCTACACCTTC
CASSAWPGDYGYTF
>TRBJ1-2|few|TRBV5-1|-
TGCGCCAGCAGGGACGGAGGGGGCTACACCTTC
CASRDGGGYTF
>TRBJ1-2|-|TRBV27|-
TGTGCCAGCAAGCCTGTGGGGCGGTCTGGGTATGGCTACACCTTC
CASKPVGRSGYGYTF
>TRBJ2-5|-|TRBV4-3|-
TGCGCCAGCAGCCCCGGGTCCGGCGGGGTCGAGACCCAGTACTTC
CASSPGSGGVETQYF
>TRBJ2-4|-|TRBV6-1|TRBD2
TGTGCCAGCAGTGGCTCGGTAGCGGGGGGCTACATTCAGTACTTC
CASSGSVAGGYIQYF
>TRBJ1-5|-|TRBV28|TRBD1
TGTGCCAGCAGCATAACAGGGGTTAGTCAGCCCCAGCATTTT
CASSITGVSQPQHF
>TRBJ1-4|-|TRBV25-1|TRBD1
TGTGCCAGCAGTGGTCCGGGACAGTTAGAACTGTTTTTT
CASSGPGQLELFF
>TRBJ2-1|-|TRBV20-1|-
TGCAGTGCGCCGACAGGTGGTGAGCAGTTCTTC
CSAPTGGEQFF
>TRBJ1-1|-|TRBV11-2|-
TGTGCCAGCAGCGCGGGACGGAGGAACACTGAAGCTTTCTTT
CASSAGRRNTEAFF
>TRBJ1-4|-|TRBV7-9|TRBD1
TGTGCCAGCAGCCCCCGAGACAGGGGAGAAAAACTGTTTTTT
CASSPRDRGEKLFF
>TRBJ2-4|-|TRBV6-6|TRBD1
TGTGCCAGCAGTTACTCCAGGGGGACCAAAAACATTCAGTACTTC
CASSYSRGTKNIQYF
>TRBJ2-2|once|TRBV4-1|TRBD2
TGCGCCAGCAGCCATCGGGGGGGGGAGGAGCTGTTTTTT
CASSHRGGEELFF
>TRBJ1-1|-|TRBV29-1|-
TGCAGCGTTGAGGCCCCAGGGCAAAGGACTGAAGCTTTCTTT
CSVEAPGQRTEAFF
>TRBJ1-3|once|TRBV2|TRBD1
TGTGCCAGCAGTGAAGCAGGGGGCTGGGGAAACACCATATATTTT
CASSEAGGWGNTIYF
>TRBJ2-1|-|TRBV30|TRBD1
TGTGCCTGGAGTGAAGGGGGCTATGGGGAGCAGTTCTTC
CAWSEGGYGEQFF
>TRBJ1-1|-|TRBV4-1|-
TGCGCCAGCAGCCAAGTCGAGGGGGTGAACACTGAAGCTTTCTTT
CASSQVEGVNTEAFF
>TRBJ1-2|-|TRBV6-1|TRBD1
TGTGCCAGCAGTGAAACCCCGACAGGGTTAAGCTACACCTTC
CASSETPTGLSYTF
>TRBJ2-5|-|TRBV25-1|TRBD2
TGTGCCAGCACCCGAATGGGGGCTAGCGGGGGAGGAGAGACCCAGTACTTC
CASTRMGASGGGETQYF
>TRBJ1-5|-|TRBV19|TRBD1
TGTGCCAGTAGAACAACAGGGGGCCCGAATCAGCCCCAGCATTTT
CASRTTGGPNQPQHF
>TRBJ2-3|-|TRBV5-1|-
TGCGCCAGCAGCGTCGACTGGAACACAGATACGCAGTATTTT
CASSVDWNTDTQYF
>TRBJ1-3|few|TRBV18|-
TGTGCCAGCTCACTCACGGAGGGAAAGGAGGCCATATATTTT
CASSLTEGKEAIYF